This entry lists 18 T cell receptor beta chains sequenced from one sample in a study of T-cell memory formation after mild COVID-19. TCRdb reprocessed the 5' RACE reads with MiXCR, giving one entry per CDR3 protein. The sample contains fewer than 250,000 distinct CDR3 sequences, 15% of which appear only once. The sequenced sample consisted of PBMCs or a T cell subset sorted from them (not recorded which). The receptors come from an adult woman who had mild COVID-19 (a few samples of this study predate the infection). Cell type and time point are not known.

This clonotype has more than one count but fewer than ten. The chain employs TRBV24-1 and TRBJ2-2, with D tentatively TRBD1 (6 bases). CDR1 and CDR2 (germline): KGHDR, SFDVKD. The CDR3 covers 12 residues. The V gene lost 7 bases and the J gene lost 6 bases, with 8 bases spanning the gap. For the CDR3, the DNA is TGTGCCACCAGCAACAGGGCCGGGGAGCTGTTTTTT. Its protein product is CATSNRAGELFF.

The rearrangement uses TRBV6-5 and TRBJ2-1; 13 bases line up with TRBD2. Germline V gene data show CDR1 as MNHEY and CDR2 as SVGAGI. V was clipped by 5 bases and J by 9 bases; unmatched bases: 4. The CDR3 is 14 amino acids. The DNA for the CDR3 is TGTGCCAGCAGTCGGACTAGCGGGGGACGTGAGCAGTTCTTC. Encoded protein: CASSRTSGGREQFF.

The rearrangement links TRBV30 to TRBJ1-1, with a weak D call TRBD1 (5 bases). V was cut by 2 bases and J by 1 base, with 11 bases left in between. Germline CDR1 and CDR2: GTSNPN and SVGIG (reference sequence). The CDR3 is made up of 14 amino acids. In nucleotides, the CDR3 is TGTGCCTGGAGTCCCCGTGGGGGGAACACTGAAGCTTTCTTT. Amino acids: CAWSPRGGNTEAFF.

Ten or more counts support this clonotype. The chain couples TRBV5-1 to TRBJ1-1, with D unclear. V was clipped by 6 bases and J by 7 bases, with 22 bases between them. Germline V gives CDR1 SGHRS, CDR2 YFSETQ. This CDR3 contains 15 residues. The CDR3 nucleotides are TGCGCCAGCACCGCGATTTCGGAGATTAAGCATGAAGCTTTCTTT. Its protein product is CASTAISEIKHEAFF.

The rearrangement uses TRBV30 and TRBJ2-7, with TRBD2 matching 7 bases. Germline V gene sequence: CDR1 GTSNPN, CDR2 SVGIG (reference sequence). This CDR3 has 14 amino acids. V trimming: 2 bases; J trimming: 5 bases; junction bases outside the gene matches: 9. CDR3 amino acids: CAWSIGGGGDEQYF. CDR3 DNA sequence: TGTGCCTGGAGTATCGGTGGTGGGGGGGACGAGCAGTACTTC.

The rearrangement links TRBV25-1 to TRBJ1-5; unclear D gene. Germline V gene data show CDR1 as MGHDK and CDR2 as SYGVNS. V was clipped by 1 base and J by 2 bases, with 3 bases between them. The CDR3 has 13 amino acids. The CDR3: CASSESGNQPQHF. As DNA, the CDR3 is TGTGCCAGCAGTGAATCCGGCAATCAGCCCCAGCATTTT. The variable domain in full, with the rest retrieved from reference TRBV25-1 and TRBJ1-5, is EADIYQTPRYLVIGTGKKITLECSQTMGHDKMYWYQQDPGMELHLIHYSYGVNSTEKGDLSSESTVSRIRTEHFPLTLESARPSHTSQYLCASSESGNQPQHFGDGTRLSIL.

The chain links TRBV14 to TRBJ1-1; D ambiguous. CDR3 length equals 15 residues. The germline gives CDR1 SGHDN, CDR2 FVKESK. The V end was cut by 6 bases, the J end by 2 bases, with 16 bases between. The DNA of the CDR3 is TGTGCCAGCAGACCTGTGGACGGCAGAAACACTGAAGCTTTCTTT. Translation gives CASRPVDGRNTEAFF.

This clonotype was counted only a few times. The rearrangement joins TRBV12-3 or TRBV12-4 to TRBJ1-3; D ambiguous. Deletions cut 6 bases from V and 1 base from J, with 13 bases between. CDR3 length equals 15 residues. The CDR3 DNA follows: TGTGCCAGCAGCCCCCTAGCGGGGTCTGGAAACACCATATATTTT. Its translation is CASSPLAGSGNTIYF.

This clonotype has just a few counts. The rearrangement joins TRBV20-1 to TRBJ1-2; 7 nucleotides agree with TRBD1. This CDR3 comprises 14 residues. Trimming removed 0 bases from V and 5 bases from J; junction bases left unmatched: 6. The V gene's germline CDR1 is DFQATT and CDR2 SNEGSKA (reference sequence). The CDR3 nucleotides are TGCAGTGCTAGAGACCTTACAGGGGAGTATGGCTACACCTTC. It encodes CSARDLTGEYGYTF.

In this sample, this clonotype turned up a few times. The V call is TRBV5-1, the J call TRBJ2-1; 8 nucleotides match TRBD2. CDR3 size: 15 residues. Trimming at V came to 4 bases and at J to 2 bases, leaving 5 bases not matched to a gene. Germline V gives CDR1 SGHRS, CDR2 YFSETQ. The chain's CDR3 is CASSPTSVTYNEQFF. The CDR3 DNA reads TGCGCCAGCAGCCCGACTAGCGTAACCTACAATGAGCAGTTCTTC.

This clonotype has only a few counts. The chain couples TRBV9 to TRBJ2-1; 7 nucleotides line up with TRBD2. V lost 3 bases to trimming and J lost 8 bases; unmatched junction nucleotides: 5. This CDR3 has 13 residues. CDR1 and CDR2 (germline): SGDLS, YYNGEE. The CDR3 protein is CASSAPGRDEQFF. In DNA, the CDR3 is TGTGCCAGCAGCGCCCCAGGGAGGGATGAGCAGTTCTTC. Together with reference TRBV9 and TRBJ2-1, the CDR3 gives the full variable domain: DSGVTQTPKHLITATGQRVTLRCSPRSGDLSVYWYQQSLDQGLQFLIQYYNGEERAKGNILERFSAQQFPDLHSELNLSSLELGDSALYFCASSAPGRDEQFFGPGTRLTVL.

This clonotype was found many times. The genes are TRBV29-1 and TRBJ2-2; 7 bases align to TRBD1. The J segment lost 2 bases and the V segment lost 7 bases, leaving 7 bases of the junction unmatched. Germline V gene sequence: CDR1 SQVTM, CDR2 ANQGSEA. The CDR3 length is 14 residues. The CDR3 spells CSAQRQGNTGELFF. DNA for the CDR3: TGCAGCGCCCAAAGACAGGGTAACACCGGGGAGCTGTTTTTT.

This clonotype was counted at least ten times. The gene calls are TRBV12-3 or TRBV12-4 and TRBJ2-4; D call uncertain. With 5 bases removed from V and 5 bases from J, the gap between germline ends came to 13 bases. There are 14 residues in the CDR3. CDR3 sequence (DNA): TGTGCCAGCAGTACCTCGGGTCGACAAAACATTCAGTACTTC. It specifies CASSTSGRQNIQYF.

This clonotype appeared a few times. The V call is TRBV20-1, the J call TRBJ1-6, with 9 nucleotides matching TRBD1. V was clipped by 4 bases and J by 1 base; unmatched bases: 2. This CDR3 has 15 residues. Germline CDR1 and CDR2: DFQATT and SNEGSKA (reference sequence). In DNA form, the CDR3 reads TGCAGTGCTATGGGACAGGGATCCTATAATTCACCCCTCCACTTT. It yields the protein CSAMGQGSYNSPLHF.

The gene calls are TRBV5-1 and TRBJ1-5, with D possibly TRBD1 on 5 matching bases. Germline V gene data show CDR1 as SGHRS and CDR2 as YFSETQ. The CDR3 contains 14 residues. With 4 bases removed from V and 6 bases from J, the gap between germline ends came to 14 bases. The DNA for the CDR3 is TGCGCCAGCAGCCCGGGGGAAGGAAGTCAGCCCCAGCATTTT. This codes for CASSPGEGSQPQHF.

This clonotype was seen a few times. The V gene is TRBV20-1, the J gene TRBJ2-1; TRBD1 agrees at 7 bases. Per the germline V gene, CDR1 is DFQATT and CDR2 is SNEGSKA (reference sequence). The CDR3 loop spans 14 amino acids. With 6 bases clipped from V and 6 bases from J, the junction kept 11 bases outside the gene matches. CDR3 protein: CSAKKGAQGNEQFF. The CDR3 coding sequence is TGCAGTGCCAAGAAGGGGGCCCAGGGCAATGAGCAGTTCTTC.

This clonotype was seen ten or more times. The chain uses TRBV5-1 and TRBJ2-1; D is uncertain. The germline gives CDR1 SGHRS, CDR2 YFSETQ. This CDR3 is built from 13 residues. The germline V and J ends were trimmed by 4 bases and 9 bases, with 14 bases remaining between them. CDR3: CASSLDGTGEQFF. The CDR3 nucleotides read TGCGCCAGCAGCCTGGACGGCACGGGTGAGCAGTTCTTC. Supplemented by reference TRBV5-1 and TRBJ2-1, the full variable domain reads KAGVTQTPRYLIKTRGQQVTLSCSPISGHRSVSWYQQTPGQGLQFLFEYFSETQRNKGNFPGRFSGRQFSNSRSEMNVSTLELGDSALYLCASSLDGTGEQFFGPGTRLTVL.

This clonotype was counted many times. The V gene is TRBV7-2, the J gene TRBJ2-3; 11 positions match TRBD2. The CDR3 is 19 amino acids. The J segment lost 4 bases and the V segment lost 2 bases, leaving 14 bases of the junction unmatched. The germline V gene has CDR1 SGHTA and CDR2 FQGNSA. The CDR3 region is CASSLIRRFTSGSADTQYF. CDR3 bases: TGTGCCAGCAGCTTAATCAGGCGGTTTACTAGCGGGAGCGCAGATACGCAGTATTTT. Using reference TRBV7-2 and TRBJ2-3 for the parts outside the CDR3, the full variable domain is GAGVSQSPSNKVTEKGKDVELRCDPISGHTALYWYRQSLGQGLEFLIYFQGNSAPDKSGLPSDRFSAERTGGSVSTLTIQRTQQEDSAVYLCASSLIRRFTSGSADTQYFGPGTRLTVL.